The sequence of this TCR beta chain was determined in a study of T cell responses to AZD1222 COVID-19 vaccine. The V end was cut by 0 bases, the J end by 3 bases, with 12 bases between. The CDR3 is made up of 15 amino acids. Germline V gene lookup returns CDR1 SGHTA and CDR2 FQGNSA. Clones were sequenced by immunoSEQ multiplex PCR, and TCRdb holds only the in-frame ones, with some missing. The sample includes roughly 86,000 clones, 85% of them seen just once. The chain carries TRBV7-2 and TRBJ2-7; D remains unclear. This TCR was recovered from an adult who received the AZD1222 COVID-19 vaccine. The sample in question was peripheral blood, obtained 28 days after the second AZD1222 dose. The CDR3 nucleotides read TGTGCCAGCAGCTTAGCGCCGCTGACGGGCTACGAGCAGTACTTC. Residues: CASSLAPLTGYEQYF. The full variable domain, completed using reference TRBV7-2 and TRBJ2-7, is GAGVSQSPSNKVTEKGKDVELRCDPISGHTALYWYRQSLGQGLEFLIYFQGNSAPDKSGLPSDRFSAERTGGSVSTLTIQRTQQEDSAVYLCASSLAPLTGYEQYFGPGTRLTVT.